Each of the 16 T cell receptor beta chains below was sequenced from the same sample in a study of CD8 T cells in ankylosing spondylitis. MiXCR, applied by TCRdb to the 5' RACE reads, yields one record per CDR3 protein. The sample has nearly 350,000 distinct CDR3 sequences, approximately 14% seen once. The specimen sequenced was blood, either unsorted or a sorted T cell fraction (not recorded which). Source of these receptors: a male donor with ankylosing spondylitis or in good health (not recorded which).

The rearrangement joins TRBV20-1 to TRBJ1-5; D ambiguous. V lost 3 bases, J lost 3 bases, and 12 bases lay in between. This CDR3 has 14 residues. Germline CDR1 is DFQATT and CDR2 is SNEGSKA (reference sequence). The CDR3 loop is CSARFTGFNQPQHF. The CDR3 DNA reads TGCAGTGCTAGGTTTACGGGGTTCAATCAGCCCCAGCATTTT.

This clonotype came up many times. The J gene is TRBJ1-1, the V gene TRBV29-1; D unclear. Germline lookup yields CDR1 SQVTM and CDR2 ANQGSEA. The V gene lost 4 bases and the J gene lost 7 bases, with 10 bases spanning the gap. CDR3 size: 11 residues. The CDR3 coding sequence is TGCAGCGTTGCCTGGGAACGTGAAGCTTTCTTT. Translation: CSVAWEREAFF.

The V and J genes are TRBV28 and TRBJ1-5; D gene uncertain. The CDR3 is 15 residues long. The V end lost 6 bases, the J end lost 0 bases, and 12 bases lay between the germline ends. Germline values: CDR1 MDHEN, CDR2 SYDVKM. The CDR3 sequence: CASSPPGYSNQPQHF. The CDR3 coding sequence is TGTGCCAGCAGCCCCCCGGGTTATAGCAATCAGCCCCAGCATTTT.

This clonotype has a handful of counts. The V and J genes are TRBV20-1 and TRBJ1-5, with a tentative D call TRBD1 (6 bases). This CDR3 is 14 amino acids long. Deletions cut 5 bases from V and 1 base from J, with 12 bases between. Germline V lookup: CDR1 DFQATT, CDR2 SNEGSKA (reference sequence). The CDR3 DNA sequence: TGCAGTGCTCAGGGACATTCAAGCAATCAGCCCCAGCATTTT. Its translation: CSAQGHSSNQPQHF.

The CDR3, as DNA: TGCAGTGCTGGCCGGACAGGGCAGGTGAAACTGTTTTTT. This gives the protein CSAGRTGQVKLFF. The chain employs TRBV20-1 and TRBJ1-4, with 8 bases lining up with TRBD1. Germline V gene sequence: CDR1 DFQATT, CDR2 SNEGSKA (reference sequence). The CDR3 consists of 13 residues. With V trimmed by 5 bases and J by 11 bases, 10 bases remained unmatched.

J is TRBJ2-3 and V is TRBV2; 10 bases are a match to TRBD1. Germline CDR1 SNHLY, CDR2 FYNNEI. With V trimmed by 4 bases and J by 3 bases, 4 bases remained unmatched. CDR3 length equals 15 residues. The CDR3 bases are TGTGCCAGCAGTGGACAGGGGGCGCGGACAGATACGCAGTATTTT. Its protein product is CASSGQGARTDTQYF.

The rearrangement joins TRBV12-3 or TRBV12-4 to TRBJ2-4, with a weak D call TRBD2 (5 bases). V was trimmed by 8 bases and J by 7 bases, leaving 15 bases between them. The CDR3 extends over 13 amino acids. DNA of the CDR3: TGTGCCAGCGGGAGTCTAAACTCGAACATTCAGTACTTC. Amino acid sequence: CASGSLNSNIQYF.

This chain uses TRBV20-1 with TRBJ2-7; 12 bases match TRBD2. V was pared by 0 bases and J by 3 bases, with 6 bases of the junction left unmatched. Germline loops: CDR1 DFQATT, CDR2 SNEGSKA (reference sequence). This CDR3 has 16 amino acids. In DNA form, the CDR3 reads TGCAGTGCTAGAGAGGCTAGCGGGGGGGCATACTACGAGCAGTACTTC. This codes for CSAREASGGAYYEQYF.

This clonotype came up many times. The rearrangement links TRBV7-2 to TRBJ2-3; a possible D gene is TRBD1 (6 bases). The CDR3 is 14 amino acids. Germline V gene lookup returns CDR1 SGHTA and CDR2 FQGNSA. The V end lost 6 bases, the J end lost 9 bases, and 19 bases lay between the germline ends. The CDR3 region has the DNA TGTGCCAGCAGACCAGGGGTTAGTGACGCAACGCAGTATTTT. Protein product: CASRPGVSDATQYF.

The chain has TRBV14 and TRBJ2-5; D is unresolved. The CDR3 is 16 residues long. Germline CDR1 and CDR2: SGHDN and FVKESK. V was cut by 2 bases and J by 4 bases, with 17 bases left in between. CDR3 in amino acids: CASSQTARALGETQYF. The CDR3 DNA follows: TGTGCCAGCAGCCAAACTGCCCGGGCTCTGGGAGAGACCCAGTACTTC. Based on the CDR3 plus reference TRBV14 and TRBJ2-5, the full variable domain is EAGVTQFPSHSVIEKGQTVTLRCDPISGHDNLYWYRRVMGKEIKFLLHFVKESKQDESGMPNNRFLAERTGGTYSTLKVQPAELEDSGVYFCASSQTARALGETQYFGPGTRLLVL.

The gene calls are TRBV4-1 and TRBJ2-7; 11 nucleotides align to TRBD2. Germline V CDR1 and CDR2: MGHRA, YSYEKL. Trimming took 3 bases from V and 0 from J; bases not matched to a gene: 4. This CDR3 has 16 amino acids. CDR3 in amino acids: CASSQGLADRSYEQYF. The CDR3, as DNA: TGCGCCAGCAGCCAGGGACTAGCGGACCGCTCCTACGAGCAGTACTTC.

This clonotype appeared many times. The V and J genes are TRBV5-1 and TRBJ2-1, with TRBD2 identical over 8 bases. V lost 0 bases and J lost 1; bases outside the gene matches: 3. This CDR3 contains 16 residues. Germline lookup yields CDR1 SGHRS and CDR2 YFSETQ. Written as DNA, the CDR3 is TGCGCCAGCAGCTTGGCTACTAGCGGATCCTACAATGAGCAGTTCTTC. Its protein product is CASSLATSGSYNEQFF.

This clonotype has at least ten counts. The chain employs TRBV9 and TRBJ2-6; D possibly corresponds to TRBD2 (6 bases). Per germline, CDR1 SGDLS and CDR2 YYNGEE. With 5 bases removed from V and 3 bases from J, the gap between germline ends came to 9 bases. This CDR3 has 14 amino acids. This CDR3 reads CASSGGSGANVLTF. DNA of the CDR3: TGTGCCAGCAGTGGAGGGAGTGGGGCCAACGTCCTGACTTTC.

V usage is TRBV5-5 and J usage is TRBJ2-3, with 12 positions matching TRBD2. The germline V gene encodes CDR1 SGHKS and CDR2 YYEKEE (reference sequence). CDR3 size: 14 residues. The V segment lost 2 bases and the J segment 8 bases; nucleotides outside the gene matches: 3. CDR3 residues: CASSLGLAGTTQYF. CDR3 DNA sequence: TGTGCCAGCAGCTTAGGACTAGCGGGGACTACGCAGTATTTT.

The V gene is TRBV20-1, the J gene TRBJ1-1, with D unclear. The CDR3 runs 11 residues. Germline lookup yields CDR1 DFQATT and CDR2 SNEGSKA (reference sequence). Trimming left V 3 bases short and J 8 bases short, with 10 bases between. The CDR3 sequence: CSASRKDEAFF. CDR3 DNA: TGCAGTGCTAGCCGAAAAGACGAAGCTTTCTTT.

Ten or more counts support this clonotype. The gene calls are TRBV20-1 and TRBJ1-1; D not resolved. The length of the CDR3 is 12 residues. The germline V gene has CDR1 DFQATT and CDR2 SNEGSKA (reference sequence). Trimming took 8 bases from V and 8 from J, leaving 18 bases between them. The CDR3 nucleotides are TGCAGTCCCTCAAAGGGCAGAGGCGAAGCTTTCTTT. Encoded protein: CSPSKGRGEAFF.